This T cell receptor beta chain emerged from a study of T cell repertoires in ileal Crohn's disease. The sample's time point: inflamed ileum from the surgical specimen. Concerning this clone itself: Other DNA sequences within the sample encode an identical CDR3.

The method was immunoSEQ multiplex PCR; TCRdb's version includes in-frame clones alone and lacks a portion of them. The data contain some 14,000 clones, under 80% of them singletons. This TCR was recovered from an adult with Crohn's disease. The sample was ileal tissue.

The CDR3 DNA reads as TGTGCCAGCAGCTCATCCGGGTCTAACTATGGCTACACCTTC. Translated: CASSSSGSNYGYTF. The chain combines TRBV7-9 with TRBJ1-2; D is uncertain. CDR1 is SEHNR, CDR2 FQNEAQ, per germline (reference sequence). Between the trimmed V and J ends, which lost 4 bases and 0 bases, there was a span of 9 bases. The CDR3 contains 14 residues.